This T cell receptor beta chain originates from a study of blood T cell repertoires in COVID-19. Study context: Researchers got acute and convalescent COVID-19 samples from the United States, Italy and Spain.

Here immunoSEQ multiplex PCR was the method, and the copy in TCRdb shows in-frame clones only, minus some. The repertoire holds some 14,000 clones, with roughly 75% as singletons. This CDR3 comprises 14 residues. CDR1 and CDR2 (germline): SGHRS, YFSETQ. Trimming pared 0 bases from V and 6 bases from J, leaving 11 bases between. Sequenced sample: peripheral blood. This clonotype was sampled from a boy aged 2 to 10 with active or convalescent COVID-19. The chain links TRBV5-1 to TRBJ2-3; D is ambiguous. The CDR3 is CASSLGFFGDTQYF. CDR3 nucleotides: TGCGCCAGCAGCTTGGGGTTCTTCGGGGATACGCAGTATTTT.